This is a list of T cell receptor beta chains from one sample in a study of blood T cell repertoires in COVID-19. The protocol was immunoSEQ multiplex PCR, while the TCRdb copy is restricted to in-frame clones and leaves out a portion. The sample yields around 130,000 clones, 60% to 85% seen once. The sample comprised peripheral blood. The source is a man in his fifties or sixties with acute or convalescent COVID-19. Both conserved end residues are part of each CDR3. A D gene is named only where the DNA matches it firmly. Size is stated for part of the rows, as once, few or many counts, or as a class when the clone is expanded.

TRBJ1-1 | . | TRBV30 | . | CAWSLENTEAFF | TGTGCCTGGAGTCTAGAGAACACTGAAGCTTTCTTT
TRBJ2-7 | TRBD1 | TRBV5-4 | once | CASSPDRDSYEQYF | TGTGCCAGCAGCCCGGACAGGGACTCCTACGAGCAGTACTTC
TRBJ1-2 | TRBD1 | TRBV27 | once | CASSRTGTAHYGYTF | TGTGCCAGCAGCCGAACTGGGACAGCCCACTATGGCTACACCTTC
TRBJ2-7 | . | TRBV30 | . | CAWRTGRYEQYF | TGTGCCTGGAGAACAGGGAGATACGAGCAGTACTTC
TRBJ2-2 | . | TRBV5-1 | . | CASSQAETNTGELFF | TGCGCCAGCAGCCAGGCAGAAACGAACACCGGGGAGCTGTTTTTT
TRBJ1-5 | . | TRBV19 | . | CASRIQGEGNQPQHF | TGTGCCAGTAGAATACAGGGCGAGGGCAATCAGCCCCAGCATTTT
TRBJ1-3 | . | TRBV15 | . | CATSLPISSGNTIYF | TGTGCCACCAGCTTGCCGATTAGCTCTGGAAACACCATATATTTT
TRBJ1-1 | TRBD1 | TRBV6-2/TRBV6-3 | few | CASSPRDRANTEAFF | TGTGCCAGCAGTCCCCGGGACAGGGCGAACACTGAAGCTTTCTTT
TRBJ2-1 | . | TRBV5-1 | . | CASSLEGRYNEQFF | TGCGCCAGCAGCTTGGAGGGGCGGTACAATGAGCAGTTCTTC
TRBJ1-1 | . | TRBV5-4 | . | CASSLYGRRNTEAFF | TGTGCCAGCAGCTTGTATGGGAGGAGGAACACTGAAGCTTTCTTT
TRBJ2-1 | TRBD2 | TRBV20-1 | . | CSASPQRPPTSGGYNEQFF | TGCAGTGCTAGTCCTCAAAGGCCCCCAACTAGCGGGGGATACAATGAGCAGTTCTTC
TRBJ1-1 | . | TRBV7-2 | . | CASRMTLSTEAFF | TGTGCCAGCAGGATGACACTTTCCACTGAAGCTTTCTTT
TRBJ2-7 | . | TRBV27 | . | CASSSTTSSTYEQYF | TGTGCCAGCTCCTCTACCACTAGCTCTACATACGAGCAGTACTTC
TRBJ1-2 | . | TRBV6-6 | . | CASSPRGGDYGYTF | TGTGCCAGCAGCCCCCGGGGGGGCGACTATGGCTACACCTTC
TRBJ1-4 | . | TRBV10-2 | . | CASSGLTTNEKLFF | TGCGCCAGCAGTGGCCTAACAACTAATGAAAAACTGTTTTTT
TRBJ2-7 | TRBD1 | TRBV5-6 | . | CASSPTGWSYEQYF | TGTGCCAGCAGCCCGACAGGGTGGAGCTACGAGCAGTACTTC
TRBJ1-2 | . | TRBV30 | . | CAWSGGLDTPDGYTF | TGTGCCTGGTCGGGGGGCCTGGACACCCCGGACGGCTACACCTTC
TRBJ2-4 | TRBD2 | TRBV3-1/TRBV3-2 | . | CASSRGLAKAKNIQYF | TGTGCCAGCAGCCGCGGACTAGCGAAAGCCAAAAACATTCAGTACTTC
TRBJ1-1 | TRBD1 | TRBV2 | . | CASSRTGVGTEAFF | TGTGCCAGCAGTAGGACAGGGGTTGGCACTGAAGCTTTCTTT
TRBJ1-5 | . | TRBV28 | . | CASSSLEGATSNQPQHF | TGTGCCAGCAGCTCCCTTGAAGGGGCCACTAGCAATCAGCCCCAGCATTTT
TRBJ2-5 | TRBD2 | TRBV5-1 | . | CASSPGAGGEETQYF | TGCGCCAGCAGCCCAGGGGCGGGGGGAGAGGAGACCCAGTACTTC
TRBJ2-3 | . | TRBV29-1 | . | CSVDLGALDTQYF | TGCAGCGTTGACTTGGGGGCTCTGGATACGCAGTATTTT
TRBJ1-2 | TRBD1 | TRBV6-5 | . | CASSYGQGAYFYGYTF | TGTGCCAGCAGTTACGGACAGGGCGCTTACTTCTATGGCTACACCTTC
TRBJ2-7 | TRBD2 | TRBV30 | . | CAWGTTYEQYF | TGTGCCTGGGGGACTACCTACGAGCAGTACTTC
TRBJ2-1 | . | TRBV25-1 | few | CASSDQAAGNEQFF | TGTGCCAGCAGTGACCAGGCCGCGGGCAATGAGCAGTTCTTC
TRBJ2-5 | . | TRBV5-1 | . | CASSLGAGIETQYF | TGCGCCAGCAGCTTGGGCGCAGGGATTGAGACCCAGTACTTC
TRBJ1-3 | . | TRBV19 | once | CASRGNTIYF | TGTGCCAGCAGGGGAAACACCATATATTTT
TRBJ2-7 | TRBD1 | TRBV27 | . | CASRKITGTGLYEQYF | TGTGCCAGCAGAAAAATTACCGGGACAGGGCTCTACGAGCAGTACTTC
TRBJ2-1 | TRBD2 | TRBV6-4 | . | CASSVEASGGLSYNEQFF | TGTGCCAGCAGTGTAGAAGCTAGCGGGGGCCTCTCCTACAATGAGCAGTTCTTC